This T cell receptor (beta chain) was captured in a study of blood T cell repertoires in COVID-19. Background on the study: T cells, B-cell-depleted T cells, or PBMCs provided the cDNA or gDNA that served as material.

Trimming at V came to 5 bases and at J to 0 bases, leaving 4 bases not matched to a gene. The CDR3 extends over 14 amino acids. Germline-derived CDR1 and CDR2 are MNHNY and SVGAGI (reference sequence). Study processing details: The assay estimated nucleated cells by amplifying reference gene primers. Repertoires were generated with immunoSEQ multiplex PCR, while TCRdb's copy carries only in-frame clones and drops some. V, J and clone size were drawn from that table, and D and trimming were deduced from the DNA. This table holds fewer than 85,000 clones, about 88% found once. The sample was peripheral blood. The chain employs TRBV6-6 and TRBJ2-7; 7 nucleotides match TRBD1. The TCR was taken from a human donor in a cohort sampled during active COVID-19. CDR3 region: CASSRQGPSYEQYF. Written as DNA, the CDR3 is TGTGCCAGCAGTCGACAGGGCCCCTCCTACGAGCAGTACTTC.